This T cell receptor beta chain was sequenced in a study of T cells in Graves' hyperthyroidism and ophthalmopathy. General study findings and limits: The authors' 13 V-J model separated ophthalmopathy from stable hyperthyroidism.

This clonotype was recorded at least ten times. What it binds is not known. Uncontrolled infection, other autoimmune disease, pregnancy and lactation each barred patients from inclusion. TCR beta CDR3 regions were amplified from RNA transcripts. Initially, a first-round RT-PCR of the TCR CDR3 employed the HTBI primer set. TCRdb re-derived calls from the multiplex PCR reads in MiXCR, one entry per CDR3 protein. This table holds around 270,000 distinct CDR3 sequences, approximately 19% found once. Sequenced sample: blood. The sequence was collected from a middle-aged man with Graves' ophthalmopathy.

The CDR3 nucleotides are TGTGCCAGCAGAGTAGACAGGGGTCGGAACACTGAAGCTTTCTTT. Its translation is CASRVDRGRNTEAFF. The chain recombines TRBV6-1 with TRBJ1-1; 8 nucleotides match TRBD1. The CDR3 is made up of 15 amino acids. Germline values: CDR1 MNHNS, CDR2 SASEGT. Germline trimming cut 6 bases from V and 1 base from J; bases unmatched to any gene: 7.